Below, 27 T cell receptor beta chains from the same sample are listed, as sequenced in a study of T cell changes during pregnancy in multiple sclerosis. Produced via immunoSEQ multiplex PCR; TCRdb's table is partial and in-frame only. There are some 34,000 clones in the sample; around 92% occur only once, and 0.43% lies in the top ten. This material consisted of CD4+ T cells from peripheral blood mononuclear cells, taken in the third trimester of pregnancy. Every receptor here comes from a female donor in good health, enrolled as a control in a pregnancy study.

The chain combines TRBV29-1 with TRBJ1-4; 10 nucleotides align to TRBD1. V trimming: 0 bases; J trimming: 7 bases; junction bases outside the gene matches: 5. The CDR3 spans 15 residues. The germline CDR1 and CDR2 sequences are SQVTM and ANQGSEA. This chain's CDR3 is CSVEDWGQGSEKLFF. The CDR3 nucleotides are TGCAGCGTTGAAGACTGGGGACAGGGGAGTGAAAAACTGTTTTTT.

The genes are TRBV4-2 and TRBJ2-1; 9 nucleotides align to TRBD2. This CDR3 is 16 amino acids long. Germline CDR1 and CDR2: LGHNA and YNFKEQ. The V segment lost 4 bases and the J segment 9 bases; nucleotides outside the gene matches: 13. In nucleotides, the CDR3 is TGTGCCAGCAGCCCCCCTCGGGTAGCGGGGGCCCCTGAGCAGTTCTTC. Protein sequence: CASSPPRVAGAPEQFF.

The chain uses TRBV29-1 and TRBJ2-5; possible D gene TRBD1, 5 bases. The J call may be faulty, since TRBJ2-7 better matches the DNA end. There are 12 residues in the CDR3. CDR1 SQVTM and CDR2 ANQGSEA come from the germline V gene. Here the CDR3 DNA reads TGCAGCTTCACAGGAATCTCCTACGAGCAGTACTTC. Its translation: CSFTGISYEQYF.

The chain carries TRBV28 and TRBJ1-2; D is perhaps TRBD1 (6 bases). CDR3 length: 14 residues. Per the germline V gene, CDR1 is MDHEN and CDR2 is SYDVKM. The ends were cut back, 4 bases at V and 4 bases at J, with 13 bases in the middle. The chain's CDR3 is CASSYRDKGYGYTF. The CDR3, as DNA: TGTGCCAGCAGTTACAGGGACAAAGGCTATGGCTACACCTTC.

V gene TRBV5-1 combines with J gene TRBJ2-3, with 9 positions matching TRBD1. CDR1 and CDR2 (germline): SGHRS, YFSETQ. The CDR3 totals 15 residues. V was clipped by 4 bases and J by 5 bases; unmatched bases: 8. CDR3 in DNA: TGCGCCAGCAGCGTACCTACAGGGGGCCAAGATACGCAGTATTTT. This gives the protein CASSVPTGGQDTQYF.

The chain couples TRBV7-2 to TRBJ1-2; no definite D call. The germline V gene has CDR1 SGHTA and CDR2 FQGNSA. V was trimmed by 5 bases and J by 8 bases, leaving 12 bases between them. This CDR3 region has 12 residues. CDR3 amino acids: CASSRELEGYTF. CDR3 nucleotides: TGTGCCAGCAGCCGGGAGTTAGAAGGCTACACCTTC.

This clone occurred once. The chain employs TRBV6-5 and TRBJ2-2; TRBD1 aligns across 10 bases. The CDR3 totals 15 residues. The germline gives CDR1 MNHEY, CDR2 SVGAGI. V lost 7 bases, J lost 2 bases, and 4 bases stayed unmatched. CDR3 nucleotide sequence: TGTGCCAGCAATAGACAGGGGGCAAACACCGGGGAGCTGTTTTTT. It translates to CASNRQGANTGELFF.

V gene TRBV11-2 combines with J gene TRBJ1-6; 9 positions agree with TRBD1. Germline CDR1 and CDR2: SGHAT and FQNNGV. V lost 6 bases, J lost 6 bases, and 6 bases stayed unmatched. The CDR3 runs 15 residues. The CDR3 loop reads CASREPGQGNSPLHF. The CDR3 DNA follows: TGTGCCAGCAGGGAGCCGGGACAGGGTAATTCACCCCTCCACTTT.

The gene calls are TRBV5-6 and TRBJ1-2; weak D call: TRBD1 (6 bases). CDR3 length: 14 amino acids. Trimming stripped 1 base from V and 6 bases from J, with 13 bases between. Germline CDR1 reads SGHDT; CDR2 reads YYEEEE. This CDR3 is CASSLTGKYDGYTF. CDR3 sequence (DNA): TGTGCCAGCAGCTTGACAGGGAAGTATGATGGCTACACCTTC. The variable domain in full, with the rest retrieved from reference TRBV5-6 and TRBJ1-2, is DAGVTQSPTHLIKTRGQQVTLRCSPKSGHDTVSWYQQALGQGPQFIFQYYEEEERQRGNFPDRFSGHQFPNYSSELNVNALLLGDSALYLCASSLTGKYDGYTFGSGTRLTVV.

The CDR3 sequence is CASSDGGRTPYEQYF. The CDR3 coding sequence is TGTGCCAGCTCGGACGGGGGACGTACCCCCTACGAGCAGTACTTC. The chain recombines TRBV19 with TRBJ2-7; D is possibly TRBD2 (6 bases). Trimming pared 9 bases from V and 2 bases from J, leaving 20 bases between. Germline V gives CDR1 LNHDA, CDR2 SQIVND (reference sequence). The CDR3 runs 15 residues.

The V and J genes are TRBV9 and TRBJ1-6; 9 bases align to TRBD1. In germline, CDR1 is SGDLS, CDR2 YYNGEE. The CDR3 runs 19 residues. The V gene end was trimmed by 1 base and the J gene end by 4 bases; junction bases not matched to a gene: 12. The CDR3, as DNA: TGTGCCAGCAGCGTATCCCCACACAGGGGGCGCGAATATAATTCACCCCTCCACTTT. Translation: CASSVSPHRGREYNSPLHF.

V is TRBV11-3 and J is TRBJ2-7, with D possibly TRBD1 on 6 matching bases. Trimming removed 5 bases from V and 2 bases from J, with 7 bases in between. Germline assignment: CDR1 SGHNT and CDR2 YENEEA. CDR3 length: 12 residues. The DNA for the CDR3 is TGTGCCAGCAGCCAGGGGCCCTACGAGCAGTACTTC. It is translated as CASSQGPYEQYF. The whole variable domain, remainder taken from reference TRBV11-3 and TRBJ2-7, is EAGVVQSPRYKIIEKKQPVAFWCNPISGHNTLYWYLQNLGQGPELLIRYENEEAVDDSQLPKDRFSAERLKGVDSTLKIQPAELGDSAVYLCASSQGPYEQYFGPGTRLTVT.

The gene calls are TRBV20-1 and TRBJ2-5; D remains unclear. Germline V gene lookup returns CDR1 DFQATT and CDR2 SNEGSKA (reference sequence). Trimming took 3 bases from V and 3 from J, leaving 2 bases between them. CDR3 size: 10 residues. CDR3 loop: CSASKETQYF. The DNA for the CDR3 is TGCAGTGCTAGCAAAGAGACCCAGTACTTC.

The V call is TRBV14, the J call TRBJ1-6, with D possibly matching TRBD1 (6 bases). The CDR3 runs 15 residues. V was shortened by 4 bases and J by 7 bases, with 14 bases between the two germline ends. Germline loops: CDR1 SGHDN, CDR2 FVKESK. The CDR3 sequence is CASSLPGTHNSPLHF. DNA for the CDR3: TGTGCCAGCAGCCTTCCGGGGACACACAATTCACCCCTCCACTTT.

The V gene is TRBV11-2, the J gene TRBJ2-1; tentative D call: TRBD1 (8 bases). This CDR3 has 16 amino acids. CDR1 is SGHAT, CDR2 FQNNGV, per germline. The V gene lost 3 bases and the J gene lost 0 bases, with 12 bases spanning the gap. The CDR3: CASSFGGTGSYNEQFF. The CDR3 bases are TGTGCCAGCAGCTTCGGGGGGACAGGCTCCTACAATGAGCAGTTCTTC.

V and J are TRBV7-2 and TRBJ2-2; no clear D gene. The CDR3 runs 13 residues. V gave up 1 base and J gave up 6 bases, with 6 bases separating them. CDR1 and CDR2 from the germline V gene are SGHTA and FQGNSA. CDR3 residues: CASSLGVSGELFF. In DNA form, the CDR3 reads TGTGCCAGCAGCTTAGGTGTCTCCGGGGAGCTGTTTTTT.

The rearrangement uses TRBV7-9 and TRBJ1-2, with 8 positions matching TRBD1. The J segment lost 2 bases and the V segment lost 5 bases, leaving 4 bases of the junction unmatched. This CDR3 is built from 14 residues. The germline V gene encodes CDR1 SEHNR and CDR2 FQNEAQ (reference sequence). DNA for the CDR3: TGTGCCAGCAGCCCCAGACAGGGGAACTATGGCTACACCTTC. Translating it yields CASSPRQGNYGYTF.

This chain uses TRBV6-5 with TRBJ1-6, with 7 positions matching TRBD1. Germline V gives CDR1 MNHEY, CDR2 SVGAGI. V gave up 6 bases and J gave up 10 bases; unmatched junction bases: 9. The CDR3 length is 14 residues. The DNA of the CDR3 is TGTGCCAGCAGCTCCCAGGGGGGTAACTCACCCCTCCACTTT. Residues: CASSSQGGNSPLHF.

The sample holds a few counts of this clone. The V gene is TRBV11-3, the J gene TRBJ2-2, with TRBD1 matching 7 bases. Losses at the gene ends were 5 bases for V and 9 bases for J; bases not matched to a gene: 3. The germline V gene encodes CDR1 SGHNT and CDR2 YENEEA. The CDR3 has 12 amino acids. In DNA form, the CDR3 reads TGTGCCAGCAGCCCGACAGGGAGGGAGCTGTTTTTT. Protein sequence: CASSPTGRELFF. Combining the CDR3 with reference TRBV11-3 and TRBJ2-2 gives the whole variable domain EAGVVQSPRYKIIEKKQPVAFWCNPISGHNTLYWYLQNLGQGPELLIRYENEEAVDDSQLPKDRFSAERLKGVDSTLKIQPAELGDSAVYLCASSPTGRELFFGEGSRLTVL.

The chain couples TRBV6-4 to TRBJ2-1; TRBD1 aligns across 7 bases. After removal of 4 bases from V and 5 bases from J, the junction contained 2 bases not matched to a gene. The CDR3 is 13 amino acids. CDR1 and CDR2 from the germline V gene are MRHNA and SNTAGT. In DNA, the CDR3 is TGTGCCAGCAGTGGAGACAGGGACAATGAGCAGTTCTTC. Amino acid sequence: CASSGDRDNEQFF.

The CDR3 sequence: CASSPQGAEGRDTQYF. As DNA, the CDR3 is TGTGCCAGCAGTCCACAGGGGGCGGAGGGGAGAGATACGCAGTATTTT. The chain uses TRBV28 and TRBJ2-3; 9 nucleotides line up with TRBD1. J lost 5 bases, V lost 5 bases, and 11 bases had no gene match. This CDR3 is 16 amino acids long. The germline V gene encodes CDR1 MDHEN and CDR2 SYDVKM.

The rearrangement links TRBV10-3 to TRBJ1-1; no firm D call. The CDR3 covers 11 residues. Germline V gives CDR1 ENHRY, CDR2 SYGVKD. V was pared by 8 bases and J by 4 bases, with 8 bases between. The CDR3 region is CAIAESTEAFF. DNA of the CDR3: TGTGCCATCGCCGAGAGCACTGAAGCTTTCTTT.

The chain recombines TRBV15 with TRBJ1-4; 11 bases map to TRBD1. Germline assignment: CDR1 LNHNV and CDR2 YYDKDF (reference sequence). This CDR3 spans 24 amino acids. V lost 2 bases to trimming and J lost 4 bases; unmatched junction nucleotides: 27. In DNA, the CDR3 is TGTGCCACCAGCAGAACGCCACGGGCGAAGCCGGGACAGGGGGTGACGGCCTATAATGAAAAACTGTTTTTT. Its translation: CATSRTPRAKPGQGVTAYNEKLFF.

V is TRBV14 and J is TRBJ1-2; TRBD1 aligns across 7 bases. Trimming took 1 base from V and 6 from J; bases not matched to a gene: 5. This CDR3 contains 14 residues. Germline CDR1 is SGHDN and CDR2 is FVKESK. The CDR3 spells CASSQARTGNGYTF. The DNA of the CDR3 is TGTGCCAGCAGCCAAGCCCGGACAGGAAATGGCTACACCTTC.

This clone was seen just once. CDR3 coding DNA: TGCGCCAGCAGCCCGAATAAGGGGGCGGCGGATACGCAGTATTTT. It yields the protein CASSPNKGAADTQYF. The chain uses TRBV5-1 and TRBJ2-3; 7 bases fit TRBD1. Germline CDR1 and CDR2: SGHRS and YFSETQ. The CDR3 has 15 amino acids. V lost 4 bases, J lost 6 bases, and 11 bases stayed unmatched.

V and J are TRBV5-1 and TRBJ2-2; tentative D call: TRBD2 (6 bases). Germline loops: CDR1 SGHRS, CDR2 YFSETQ. This CDR3 is built from 16 residues. The V end was cut by 3 bases, the J end by 4 bases, with 16 bases between. The CDR3 region has the DNA TGCGCCAGCAGCTGGGGGACTGGACGTGGCACCGGGGAGCTGTTTTTT. Its translation is CASSWGTGRGTGELFF.

The chain combines TRBV7-2 with TRBJ1-5, with D perhaps matching TRBD1 (6 bases). CDR1 SGHTA and CDR2 FQGNSA come from the germline V gene. Trimming removed 4 bases at V and 1 base at J, with 14 bases between. The CDR3 is 16 residues long. As DNA, the CDR3 is TGTGCCAGCAGCTCCCAGGGTCAGGGGAGCAATCAGCCCCAGCATTTT. Protein sequence: CASSSQGQGSNQPQHF. Variable domain in full (rest from reference TRBV7-2 and TRBJ1-5): GAGVSQSPSNKVTEKGKDVELRCDPISGHTALYWYRQSLGQGLEFLIYFQGNSAPDKSGLPSDRFSAERTGGSVSTLTIQRTQQEDSAVYLCASSSQGQGSNQPQHFGDGTRLSIL.